This TCR beta chain was observed in a study of T cells after posttransplantation cyclophosphamide. Study-wide findings and caveats: Skin or GI-infiltrating T cells shared few TRB sequences with blood. Later post-transplant blood repertoires were often dominated by donor CD8+ memory clones. TRB clonality was highly associated with recipient CMV seropositivity and reactivation.

Method: immunoSEQ multiplex PCR; TCRdb's copy keeps in-frame clones and lacks some. Of roughly 17,000 clones in the sample, 85% were seen once. CDR3 length: 16 residues. Germline V lookup: CDR1 SGDLS, CDR2 YYNGEE. V trimming: 0 bases; J trimming: 0 bases; junction bases outside the gene matches: 5. Methotrexate plus calcineurin inhibitor accompanied controls' myeloablative marrow transplants; sampling was 1 year later. With regard to this clone: Its antigen is not known.

The sequencing used PBMCs, collected after allogeneic stem cell transplant with calcineurin inhibitor and methotrexate. The V and J genes are TRBV9 and TRBJ1-2, with 7 bases identical to TRBD1. The receptor was isolated from a female patient younger than 35 who received an allogeneic stem cell transplant from an unrelated donor, was CMV-positive, and had acute and chronic GVHD. Some T cells may arise from the graft donor. This CDR3 reads CASSVDLDRANYGYTF. CDR3 DNA: TGTGCCAGCAGCGTAGATCTCGACAGGGCTAACTATGGCTACACCTTC.